The 24 T cell receptor beta chains listed next were all sequenced from one sample in a study of cytomegalovirus exposure and HLA in healthy donors. PCR was performed using 60 Vbeta and 13 Jbeta primers. Sequencing was performed with immunoSEQ multiplex PCR; in TCRdb, only in-frame clones are kept and a portion is missing. Among fewer than 150,000 clones listed, 75% to 85% were seen once. Sequences were obtained from PBMCs. These receptors all stem from a man in his forties in good health and CMV-seronegative.

J is TRBJ2-7 and V is TRBV19; TRBD2 matches at 11 bases. V lost 3 bases to trimming and J lost 2 bases; unmatched junction nucleotides: 3. The CDR3 runs 15 residues. Germline-derived CDR1 and CDR2 are LNHDA and SQIVND (reference sequence). The CDR3 DNA reads TGTGCCAGTAGTATCCCTAGCGGGGGGACCTACGAGCAGTACTTC. It specifies CASSIPSGGTYEQYF. Variable domain in full (rest from reference TRBV19 and TRBJ2-7): DGGITQSPKYLFRKEGQNVTLSCEQNLNHDAMYWYRQDPGQGLRLIYYSQIVNDFQKGDIAEGYSVSREKKESFPLTVTSAQKNPTAFYLCASSIPSGGTYEQYFGPGTRLTVT.

This clone has just a few counts. The chain joins TRBV15 to TRBJ2-1, with 13 positions matching TRBD2. CDR1 is LNHNV, CDR2 YYDKDF, per germline (reference sequence). J gave up 10 bases and V 1 base, and 4 bases lay outside the gene matches. The CDR3 runs to 15 residues. This CDR3 is CATSRVLGLAGEQFF. The CDR3 coding sequence is TGTGCCACCAGCAGAGTATTGGGACTAGCGGGAGAGCAGTTCTTC.

This rearrangement joins TRBV2 to TRBJ2-7; D unclear. V lost 4 bases, J lost 4 bases, and 8 bases lay in between. The germline CDR1 and CDR2 sequences are SNHLY and FYNNEI. The CDR3 is 12 residues long. The CDR3 protein is CASSVSVYEQYF. The CDR3 DNA reads TGTGCCAGCAGTGTTTCGGTTTACGAGCAGTACTTC.

V is TRBV11-3 and J is TRBJ1-5; 9 nucleotides match TRBD1. CDR3 length: 19 amino acids. V was clipped by 1 base and J by 6 bases; unmatched bases: 16. Per the germline V gene, CDR1 is SGHNT and CDR2 is YENEEA. The CDR3 spells CASSLAVGGDRVLSQPQHF. The DNA of the CDR3 is TGTGCCAGCAGCTTAGCGGTGGGTGGGGACAGGGTGTTGAGTCAGCCCCAGCATTTT.

The chain uses TRBV29-1 and TRBJ2-3; 7 bases align to TRBD1. Trimming at V came to 5 bases and at J to 2 bases, leaving 4 bases not matched to a gene. Looked up from germline, CDR1 is SQVTM and CDR2 is ANQGSEA. This CDR3 region has 13 residues. The CDR3 here is CSVTGAITDTQYF. In DNA form, the CDR3 reads TGCAGCGTTACAGGGGCTATCACAGATACGCAGTATTTT.

The V gene is TRBV27, the J gene TRBJ2-3; 11 nucleotides align to TRBD2. V was clipped by 7 bases and J by 7 bases; unmatched bases: 10. This CDR3 is 15 amino acids long. Per the germline V gene, CDR1 is MNHEY and CDR2 is SMNVEV (reference sequence). The DNA for the CDR3 is TGTGCCAGCACCCTTAGCGGGAGGGCCGGTCATACGCAGTATTTT. As protein: CASTLSGRAGHTQYF.

The V and J genes are TRBV2 and TRBJ1-4; TRBD1 matches at 9 bases. The V gene's germline CDR1 is SNHLY and CDR2 FYNNEI. CDR3 length: 15 residues. V shed 3 bases, J shed 3 bases, and the junction held 2 bases outside the gene matches. CDR3 DNA: TGTGCCAGCAGTGAGAGGGACAGGGCTAATGAAAAACTGTTTTTT. It codes for CASSERDRANEKLFF.

The CDR3 sequence is CASTPQSGAGGSITQYF. As DNA, the CDR3 is TGTGCCAGCACCCCCCAAAGTGGGGCGGGAGGAAGTATTACGCAGTATTTT. This sequence joins TRBV7-2 and TRBJ2-3; 8 nucleotides align to TRBD2. V shed 7 bases and J 8 bases; nucleotides not matched to a gene: 20. Germline-derived CDR1 and CDR2 are SGHTA and FQGNSA. The CDR3 covers 17 residues.

The chain links TRBV9 to TRBJ1-1; tentative D call: TRBD1 (6 bases). V lost 4 bases, J lost 3 bases, and 13 bases lay in between. The CDR3 contains 14 residues. Germline V CDR1 and CDR2: SGDLS, YYNGEE. In DNA, the CDR3 is TGTGCCAGCAGCCCCTTACAGGGCTACACTGAAGCTTTCTTT. Encoded protein: CASSPLQGYTEAFF.

This clone was counted once. This chain uses TRBV5-1 with TRBJ2-7, with D perhaps matching TRBD1 (5 bases). From germline, CDR1 is SGHRS and CDR2 YFSETQ. Deletions cut 0 bases from V and 2 bases from J, with 15 bases between. There are 16 residues in the CDR3. The CDR3 protein is CASSLVALTVTYEQYF. CDR3 DNA: TGCGCCAGCAGCTTGGTCGCCTTGACAGTTACCTACGAGCAGTACTTC. The entire variable domain, with the rest obtained from reference TRBV5-1 and TRBJ2-7, is as follows: KAGVTQTPRYLIKTRGQQVTLSCSPISGHRSVSWYQQTPGQGLQFLFEYFSETQRNKGNFPGRFSGRQFSNSRSEMNVSTLELGDSALYLCASSLVALTVTYEQYFGPGTRLTVT.

This clone was recorded once. This chain connects TRBV7-9 to TRBJ1-2, with D possibly being TRBD1 (5 bases). The germline V gene encodes CDR1 SEHNR and CDR2 FQNEAQ (reference sequence). The CDR3 contains 15 residues. The germline V and J ends were trimmed by 4 bases and 4 bases, with 16 bases remaining between them. CDR3 amino acids: CASSSPGTPFYGYTF. The CDR3 DNA reads TGTGCCAGCAGCTCCCCCGGGACTCCTTTCTATGGCTACACCTTC.

V gene TRBV7-9 combines with J gene TRBJ2-3; a possible D gene is TRBD2 (6 bases). This CDR3 is built from 14 residues. The germline V gene encodes CDR1 SEHNR and CDR2 FQNEAQ (reference sequence). V lost 5 bases to trimming and J lost 1 base, with 10 bases between them. The CDR3: CASSGRGGTDTQYF. Here the CDR3 DNA reads TGTGCCAGCAGCGGGCGGGGTGGCACAGATACGCAGTATTTT.

This clone was found once. The chain recombines TRBV7-2 with TRBJ2-7; TRBD2 aligns across 7 bases. This CDR3 contains 14 residues. Per the germline V gene, CDR1 is SGHTA and CDR2 is FQGNSA. Trimming at V came to 8 bases and at J to 0 bases, leaving 7 bases not matched to a gene. The CDR3 reads CASGKGGSSYEQYF. The CDR3 nucleotides are TGTGCCAGCGGGAAGGGAGGGAGCTCCTACGAGCAGTACTTC.

The gene calls are TRBV11-2 and TRBJ2-7; 8 bases line up with TRBD2. The CDR3 spans 14 residues. The ends lost 5 bases at V and 4 bases at J; junction bases unmatched: 7. The V gene's germline CDR1 is SGHAT and CDR2 FQNNGV. The CDR3 nucleotides are TGTGCCAGCAGCCCGTCGGGGGGGGGTTACGAGCAGTACTTC. It is translated as CASSPSGGGYEQYF. Based on the CDR3 plus reference TRBV11-2 and TRBJ2-7, the full variable domain is EAGVAQSPRYKIIEKRQSVAFWCNPISGHATLYWYQQILGQGPKLLIQFQNNGVVDDSQLPKDRFSAERLKGVDSTLKIQPAKLEDSAVYLCASSPSGGGYEQYFGPGTRLTVT.

This chain uses TRBV2 with TRBJ2-7; 8 nucleotides agree with TRBD1. This CDR3 is built from 16 residues. The V gene end was trimmed by 4 bases and the J gene end by 4 bases; junction bases not matched to a gene: 12. Germline assignment: CDR1 SNHLY and CDR2 FYNNEI. CDR3 nucleotides: TGTGCCAGCAGTGGCTCGCGGACAGGGACCGGATACGAGCAGTACTTC. Its protein is CASSGSRTGTGYEQYF.

This chain joins TRBV5-1 and TRBJ2-7; 7 bases are shared with TRBD2. The junction had 10 bases not matched to a gene; V was cut back by 3 bases and J by 7 bases. The CDR3 runs 14 residues. CDR1 is SGHRS and CDR2 is YFSETQ in the germline V gene. The CDR3 nucleotides read TGCGCCAGCAGCTCCACTAGCGCCACCTTGGAGCAGTACTTC. Translating it yields CASSSTSATLEQYF.

The chain carries TRBV5-1 and TRBJ2-3; 9 bases map to TRBD1. Unmatched junction bases numbered 6, after V lost 5 bases and J lost 5 bases. This CDR3 has 14 residues. The germline gives CDR1 SGHRS, CDR2 YFSETQ. CDR3: CASSIQGAGDTQYF. In nucleotides, the CDR3 is TGCGCCAGCAGTATACAGGGGGCAGGAGATACGCAGTATTTT.

Here the CDR3 DNA reads TGTGCCAGCAGCTTAGCTCGAGTTCCCACCGGGGAGCTGTTTTTT. It codes for CASSLARVPTGELFF. V is TRBV7-2 and J is TRBJ2-2; the D is unclear. Germline assignment: CDR1 SGHTA and CDR2 FQGNSA. V was cut by 0 bases and J by 4 bases, with 9 bases left in between. The CDR3 runs to 15 residues.

V gene TRBV6-6 combines with J gene TRBJ2-6, with D perhaps matching TRBD2 (5 bases). V lost 1 base and J lost 4, with 11 bases in between. Germline V lookup: CDR1 MNHNY, CDR2 SVGAGI (reference sequence). The CDR3 has 16 amino acids. CDR3 sequence reads: CASSYFTGVGANVLTF. The CDR3 nucleotides read TGTGCCAGCAGTTACTTTACCGGGGTCGGGGCCAACGTCCTGACTTTC.

The V gene is TRBV7-6, the J gene TRBJ2-2, with TRBD1 matching 9 bases. CDR3 length equals 16 residues. CDR1 SGHVS and CDR2 FNYEAQ come from the germline V gene. After removal of 7 bases from V and 6 bases from J, the junction contained 12 bases not matched to a gene. CDR3 loop: CASTRTGAPVAGELFF. CDR3 DNA: TGTGCCAGCACCCGGACAGGGGCTCCCGTGGCCGGGGAGCTGTTTTTT.

This chain joins TRBV30 and TRBJ1-3; no definite D call. The CDR3 runs 15 residues. The V gene's germline CDR1 is GTSNPN and CDR2 SVGIG (reference sequence). V was clipped by 3 bases and J by 7 bases, with 19 bases between them. Here the CDR3 DNA reads TGTGCCTGGAGCTATCGTGGGAGTACTGCTAACACCATATATTTT. This encodes CAWSYRGSTANTIYF. Based on the CDR3 plus reference TRBV30 and TRBJ1-3, the full variable domain is SQTIHQWPATLVQPVGSPLSLECTVEGTSNPNLYWYRQAAGRGLQLLFYSVGIGQISSEVPQNLSASRPQDRQFILSSKKLLLSDSGFYLCAWSYRGSTANTIYFGEGSWLTVV.

The J gene is TRBJ2-1, the V gene TRBV27; TRBD1 is a possible D gene (8 bases). The CDR3 contains 17 residues. Trimming left V 2 bases short and J 2 bases short, with 16 bases between. Germline values: CDR1 MNHEY, CDR2 SMNVEV (reference sequence). CDR3 loop: CASSLRNRGTTYNEQFF. The CDR3 DNA sequence: TGTGCCAGCAGTTTAAGAAACAGGGGGACTACCTACAATGAGCAGTTCTTC.

The chain uses TRBV6-5 and TRBJ1-2, with D unclear. Between the trimmed V and J ends, which lost 0 bases and 6 bases, there was a span of 11 bases. This CDR3 has 14 amino acids. Per the germline V gene, CDR1 is MNHEY and CDR2 is SVGAGI. The CDR3 DNA is TGTGCCAGCAGTTACTCGTCGCTATCGCATGGCTACACCTTC. Amino acids: CASSYSSLSHGYTF.

The chain carries TRBV5-1 and TRBJ2-3; TRBD2 agrees at 7 bases. V shed 4 bases, J shed 4 bases, and the junction held 12 bases outside the gene matches. The CDR3 is 16 amino acids. Germline CDR1 reads SGHRS; CDR2 reads YFSETQ. In DNA form, the CDR3 reads TGCGCCAGCAGCGTAGGAAGAATCCGGGGGGCAGATACGCAGTATTTT. It yields the protein CASSVGRIRGADTQYF.